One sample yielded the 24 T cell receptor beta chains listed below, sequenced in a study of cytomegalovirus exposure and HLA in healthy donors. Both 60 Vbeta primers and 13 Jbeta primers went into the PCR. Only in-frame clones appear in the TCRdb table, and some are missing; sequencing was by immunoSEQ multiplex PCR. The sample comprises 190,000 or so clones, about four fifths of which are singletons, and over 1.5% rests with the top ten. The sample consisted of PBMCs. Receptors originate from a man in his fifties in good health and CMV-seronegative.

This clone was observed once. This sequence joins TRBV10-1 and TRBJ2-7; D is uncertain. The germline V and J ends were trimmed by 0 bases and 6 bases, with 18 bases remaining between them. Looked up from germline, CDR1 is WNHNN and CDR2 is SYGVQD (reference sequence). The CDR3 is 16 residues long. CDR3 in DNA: TGCGCCAGCAGTGAGTCCTTTGAGGCCTGCTTGGGCGAGCAGTACTTC. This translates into CASSESFEACLGEQYF.

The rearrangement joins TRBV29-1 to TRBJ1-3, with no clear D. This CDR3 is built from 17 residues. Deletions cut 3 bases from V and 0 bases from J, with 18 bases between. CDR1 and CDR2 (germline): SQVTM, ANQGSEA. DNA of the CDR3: TGCAGCGTTGATCCCCTCGGGTCCTACGACTCTGGAAACACCATATATTTT. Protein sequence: CSVDPLGSYDSGNTIYF. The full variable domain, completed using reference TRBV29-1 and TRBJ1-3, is SAVISQKPSRDICQRGTSLTIQCQVDSQVTMMFWYRQQPGQSLTLIATANQGSEATYESGFVIDKFPISRPNLTFSTLTVSNMSPEDSSIYLCSVDPLGSYDSGNTIYFGEGSWLTVV.

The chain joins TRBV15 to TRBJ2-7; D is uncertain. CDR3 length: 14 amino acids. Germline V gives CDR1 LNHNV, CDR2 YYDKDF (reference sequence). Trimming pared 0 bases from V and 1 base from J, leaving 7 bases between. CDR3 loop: CATSRDLESYEQYF. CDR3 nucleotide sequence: TGTGCCACCAGCAGAGATCTAGAATCCTACGAGCAGTACTTC.

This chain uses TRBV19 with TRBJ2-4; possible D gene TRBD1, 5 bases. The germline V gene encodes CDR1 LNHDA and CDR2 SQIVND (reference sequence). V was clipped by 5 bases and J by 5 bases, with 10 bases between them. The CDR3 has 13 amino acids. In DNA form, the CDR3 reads TGTGCCAGTAGTCCGGCAGGGCAAAACATTCAGTACTTC. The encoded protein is CASSPAGQNIQYF.

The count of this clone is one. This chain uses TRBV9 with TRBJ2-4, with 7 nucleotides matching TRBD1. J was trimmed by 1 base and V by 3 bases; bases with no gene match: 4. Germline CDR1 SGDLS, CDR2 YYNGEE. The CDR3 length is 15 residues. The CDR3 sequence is CASSAGTAAKNIQYF. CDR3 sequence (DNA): TGTGCCAGCAGCGCAGGGACAGCCGCCAAAAACATTCAGTACTTC.

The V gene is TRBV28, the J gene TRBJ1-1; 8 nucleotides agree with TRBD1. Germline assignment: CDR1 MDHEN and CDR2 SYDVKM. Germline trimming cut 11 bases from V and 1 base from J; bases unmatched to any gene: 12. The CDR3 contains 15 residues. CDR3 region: CAATAGGVGNTEAFF. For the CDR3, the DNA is TGTGCCGCTACTGCAGGGGGCGTCGGGAACACTGAAGCTTTCTTT.

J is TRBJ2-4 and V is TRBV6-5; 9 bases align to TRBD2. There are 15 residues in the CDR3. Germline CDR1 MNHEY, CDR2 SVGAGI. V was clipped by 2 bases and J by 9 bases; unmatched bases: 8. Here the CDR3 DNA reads TGTGCCAGCAGTTACGATGCGGGGGGGCCACGCATTCAGTACTTC. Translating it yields CASSYDAGGPRIQYF.

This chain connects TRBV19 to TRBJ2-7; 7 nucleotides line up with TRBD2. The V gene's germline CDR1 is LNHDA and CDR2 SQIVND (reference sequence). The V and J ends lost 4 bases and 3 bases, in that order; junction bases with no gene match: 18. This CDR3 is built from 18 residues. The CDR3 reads CASSKGGPDRPGGYEQYF. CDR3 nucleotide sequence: TGTGCCAGTAGTAAGGGTGGTCCCGACAGACCGGGAGGCTACGAGCAGTACTTC.

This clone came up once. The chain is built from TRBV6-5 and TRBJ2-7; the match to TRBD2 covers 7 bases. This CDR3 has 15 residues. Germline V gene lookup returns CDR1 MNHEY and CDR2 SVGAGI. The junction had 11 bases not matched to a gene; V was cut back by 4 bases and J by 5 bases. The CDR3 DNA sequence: TGTGCCAGCAGTTCGTATAGCGGGCGGTCGGACGAGCAGTACTTC. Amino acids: CASSSYSGRSDEQYF.

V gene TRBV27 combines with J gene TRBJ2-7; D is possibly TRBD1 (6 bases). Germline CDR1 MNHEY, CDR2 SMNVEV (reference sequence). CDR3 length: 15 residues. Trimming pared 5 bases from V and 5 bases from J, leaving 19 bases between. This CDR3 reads CASSASGRGSNEQYF. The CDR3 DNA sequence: TGTGCCAGCAGTGCCTCGGGAAGGGGGAGTAACGAGCAGTACTTC.

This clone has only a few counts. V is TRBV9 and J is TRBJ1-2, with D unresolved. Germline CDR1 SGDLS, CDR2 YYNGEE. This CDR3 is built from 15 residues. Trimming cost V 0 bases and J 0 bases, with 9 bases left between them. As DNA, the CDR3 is TGTGCCAGCAGCGTAGCTGCGGGGTCTAACTATGGCTACACCTTC. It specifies CASSVAAGSNYGYTF. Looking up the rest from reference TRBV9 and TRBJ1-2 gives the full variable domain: DSGVTQTPKHLITATGQRVTLRCSPRSGDLSVYWYQQSLDQGLQFLIQYYNGEERAKGNILERFSAQQFPDLHSELNLSSLELGDSALYFCASSVAAGSNYGYTFGSGTRLTVV.

The CDR3 sequence: CASSLAALAGGHAGTGELFF. The CDR3 nucleotides are TGCGCCAGCAGCCTGGCGGCACTAGCGGGGGGGCATGCAGGCACCGGGGAGCTGTTTTTT. This chain links TRBV4-1 with TRBJ2-2; 13 bases fit TRBD2. Trimming at V came to 4 bases and at J to 4 bases, leaving 15 bases not matched to a gene. The CDR3 runs to 20 residues. Germline loops: CDR1 MGHRA, CDR2 YSYEKL.

The CDR3 DNA sequence: TGTGCCAGTAGTGACACTTCCTACGAGCAGTACTTC. Encoded protein: CASSDTSYEQYF. The chain links TRBV19 to TRBJ2-7, with D unresolved. CDR3 length: 12 residues. V lost 5 bases and J lost 1, with 6 bases in between. Germline V CDR1 and CDR2: LNHDA, SQIVND (reference sequence).

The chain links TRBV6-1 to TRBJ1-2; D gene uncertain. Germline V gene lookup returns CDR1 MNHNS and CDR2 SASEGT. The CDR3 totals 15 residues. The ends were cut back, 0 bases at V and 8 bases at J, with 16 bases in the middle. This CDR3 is CASSEAPKGVGGYTF. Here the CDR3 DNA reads TGTGCCAGCAGTGAAGCGCCAAAAGGAGTTGGCGGCTACACCTTC.

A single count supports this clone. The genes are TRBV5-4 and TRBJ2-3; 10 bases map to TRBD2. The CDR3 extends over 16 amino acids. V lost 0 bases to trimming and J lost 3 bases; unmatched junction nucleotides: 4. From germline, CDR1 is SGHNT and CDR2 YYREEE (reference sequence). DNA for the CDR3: TGTGCCAGCAGCTTGGTAGTAGCGGGGGGAACAGATACGCAGTATTTT. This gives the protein CASSLVVAGGTDTQYF.

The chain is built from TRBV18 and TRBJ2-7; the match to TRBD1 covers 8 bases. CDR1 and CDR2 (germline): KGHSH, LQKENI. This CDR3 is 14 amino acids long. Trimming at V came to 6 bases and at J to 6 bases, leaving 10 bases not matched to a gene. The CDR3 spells CASSARAGGPEQYF. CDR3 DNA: TGTGCCAGCTCCGCTCGGGCAGGGGGCCCCGAGCAGTACTTC.

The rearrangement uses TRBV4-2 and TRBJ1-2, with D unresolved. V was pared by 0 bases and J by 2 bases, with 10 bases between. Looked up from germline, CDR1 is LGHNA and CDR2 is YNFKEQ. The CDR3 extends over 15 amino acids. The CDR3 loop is CASSQDGASNYGYTF. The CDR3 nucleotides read TGTGCCAGCAGCCAAGATGGAGCCTCAAACTATGGCTACACCTTC.

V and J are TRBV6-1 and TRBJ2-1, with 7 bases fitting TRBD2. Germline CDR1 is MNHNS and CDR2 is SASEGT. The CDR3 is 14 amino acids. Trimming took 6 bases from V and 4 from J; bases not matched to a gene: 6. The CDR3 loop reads CASRDPSGYNEQFF. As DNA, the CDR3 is TGTGCCAGCAGGGACCCTAGCGGTTACAATGAGCAGTTCTTC.

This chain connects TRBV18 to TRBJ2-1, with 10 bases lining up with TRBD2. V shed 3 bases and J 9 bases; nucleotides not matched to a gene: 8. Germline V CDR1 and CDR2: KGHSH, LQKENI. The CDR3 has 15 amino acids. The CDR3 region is CASSPGLASQGEQFF. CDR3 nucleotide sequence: TGTGCCAGCTCACCGGGACTAGCGTCCCAGGGTGAGCAGTTCTTC.

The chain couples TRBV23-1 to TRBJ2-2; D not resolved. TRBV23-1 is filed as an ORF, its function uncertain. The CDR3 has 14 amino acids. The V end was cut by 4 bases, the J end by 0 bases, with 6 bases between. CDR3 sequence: CASSPQANTGELFF. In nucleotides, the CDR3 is TGCGCCAGCAGTCCTCAGGCGAACACCGGGGAGCTGTTTTTT.

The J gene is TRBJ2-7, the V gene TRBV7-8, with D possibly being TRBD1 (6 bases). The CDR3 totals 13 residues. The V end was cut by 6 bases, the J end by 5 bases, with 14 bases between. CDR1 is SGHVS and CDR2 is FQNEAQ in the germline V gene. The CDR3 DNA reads TGTGCCAGCAGAAAGACAGGCCGAGACGAGCAGTACTTC. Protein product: CASRKTGRDEQYF.

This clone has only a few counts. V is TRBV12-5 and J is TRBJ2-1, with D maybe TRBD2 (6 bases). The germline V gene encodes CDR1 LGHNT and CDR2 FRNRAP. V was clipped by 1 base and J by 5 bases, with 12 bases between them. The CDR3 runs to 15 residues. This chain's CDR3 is CASGLDGGWNNEQFF. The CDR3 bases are TGTGCTAGTGGTTTGGACGGGGGTTGGAACAATGAGCAGTTCTTC.

In nucleotides, the CDR3 is TGTGCCAGCTGTTCTAGTCGGGTTCACAGCACAGATACGCAGTATTTT. Protein: CASCSSRVHSTDTQYF. The chain has TRBV6-5 and TRBJ2-3; the D is unclear. CDR1 is MNHEY and CDR2 is SVGAGI in the germline V gene. The CDR3 has 16 residues. V was pared by 8 bases and J by 0 bases, with 18 bases between.

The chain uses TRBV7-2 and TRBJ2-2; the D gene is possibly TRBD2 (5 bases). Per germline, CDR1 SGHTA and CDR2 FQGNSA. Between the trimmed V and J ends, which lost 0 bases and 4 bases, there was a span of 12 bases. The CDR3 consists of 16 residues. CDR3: CASSLARSSGTGELFF. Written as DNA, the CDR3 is TGTGCCAGCAGCTTAGCTCGCAGCAGCGGCACCGGGGAGCTGTTTTTT.